This TCR beta chain was recovered during a study of blood T cell repertoires in COVID-19. Study in general: Donors in the United States, Italy and Spain gave samples during acute or convalescent COVID-19.

Germline values: CDR1 SGHAT, CDR2 FQDESV (reference sequence). This CDR3 region has 15 residues. V lost 1 base and J lost 8; bases outside the gene matches: 7. This clone has only a few counts. Assay used: immunoSEQ multiplex PCR; TCRdb lists only in-frame clones, some missing. Among over 250,000 clones, around 84% were seen once, and the ten largest hold 5%. The study recruited exposed participants who had met a COVID-19 case within 2 weeks before entry. Sequencing was performed on PBMCs or T cells enriched from blood (not recorded which). The chain is built from TRBV11-1 and TRBJ2-3; 9 bases are shared with TRBD1. This TCR was sampled from a middle-aged man who had been exposed to COVID-19. The CDR3 DNA is TGTGCCAGCAGCTTAGGGGACAGGGTACTTGGTACGCAGTATTTT. As protein: CASSLGDRVLGTQYF.